A selection of T cell receptor beta chains follows, all from one sample in a study of blood T cell repertoires in COVID-19. Data came from immunoSEQ multiplex PCR; TCRdb stores just in-frame clones and leaves some out. The table includes approximately 140,000 clones, 84% detected once. Sequenced sample: peripheral blood. These receptors all stem from a human donor in a cohort sampled during active COVID-19. CDR3s include the opening cysteine and the closing phenylalanine or tryptophan. A D gene is named only where the DNA matches it firmly. Expanded clones are given a class, and other clones once, few, many or no size at all.

cdr3_length	v_call	d_call	j_call	clone_size	cdr3_aa	cdr3_nt
15	TRBV9	TRBD1	TRBJ1-1	NA	CASTAGQEMNTEAFF	TGTGCCAGCACAGCGGGACAGGAGATGAACACTGAAGCTTTCTTT
15	TRBV18	NA	TRBJ1-5	once	CASSIKGTPNQPQHF	TGTGCCAGCTCTATAAAGGGGACTCCTAATCAGCCCCAGCATTTT
12	TRBV12-3/TRBV12-4	NA	TRBJ2-7	NA	CASSTTDYEQYF	TGTGCCAGCAGCACGACTGACTACGAGCAGTACTTC
13	TRBV12-3/TRBV12-4	NA	TRBJ1-2	NA	CASSWGELLGYTF	TGTGCCAGCAGTTGGGGGGAGCTCCTTGGCTACACCTTC
14	TRBV2	TRBD1	TRBJ1-1	few	CASSRQGLNTEAFF	TGTGCCAGCAGTCGACAGGGATTAAACACTGAAGCTTTCTTT
16	TRBV7-8	TRBD1	TRBJ2-3	NA	CASSFLGQGATDTQYF	TGTGCCAGCAGCTTCTTAGGACAGGGGGCCACAGATACGCAGTATTTT
15	TRBV5-1	TRBD2	TRBJ2-1	NA	CASSFRAGGYNEQFF	TGCGCCAGCAGCTTCAGAGCGGGGGGGTACAATGAGCAGTTCTTC
16	TRBV6-2/TRBV6-3	NA	TRBJ2-5	few	CASSDVVAGAAETQYF	TGTGCCAGCAGTGATGTAGTGGCGGGGGCCGCAGAGACCCAGTACTTC
14	TRBV5-1	TRBD1	TRBJ2-7	NA	CASSFRDRDYEQYF	TGCGCCAGCAGCTTCAGGGACAGGGACTACGAGCAGTACTTC
13	TRBV30	TRBD1	TRBJ1-2	NA	CAWNTGQDYGYTF	TGTGCCTGGAACACGGGACAGGACTATGGCTACACCTTC
15	TRBV7-8	TRBD1	TRBJ1-5	NA	CASSPGDRFNQPQHF	TGTGCCAGCAGCCCCGGGGACAGGTTCAATCAGCCCCAGCATTTT
15	TRBV7-9	NA	TRBJ1-1	NA	CASSLLPRGNTEAFF	TGTGCCAGCAGCTTACTCCCGCGGGGGAACACTGAAGCTTTCTTT